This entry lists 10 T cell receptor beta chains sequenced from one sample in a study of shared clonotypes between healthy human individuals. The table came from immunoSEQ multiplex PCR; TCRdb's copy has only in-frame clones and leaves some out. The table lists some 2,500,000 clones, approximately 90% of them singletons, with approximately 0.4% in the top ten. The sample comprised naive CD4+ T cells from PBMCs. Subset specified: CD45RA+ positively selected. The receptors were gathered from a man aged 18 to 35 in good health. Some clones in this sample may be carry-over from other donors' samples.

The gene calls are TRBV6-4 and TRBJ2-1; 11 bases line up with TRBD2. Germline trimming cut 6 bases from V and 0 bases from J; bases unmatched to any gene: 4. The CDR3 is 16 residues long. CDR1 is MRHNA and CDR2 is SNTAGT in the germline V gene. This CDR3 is CASRPGTSGSYNEQFF. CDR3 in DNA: TGTGCCAGCAGACCCGGGACTAGCGGCTCCTACAATGAGCAGTTCTTC.

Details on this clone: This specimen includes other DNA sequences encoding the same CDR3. CDR3 residues: CASSQDRSSYEQYF. The CDR3 coding sequence is TGCGCCAGCAGCCAAGACAGGAGCTCCTACGAGCAGTACTTC. The genes are TRBV4-3 and TRBJ2-7; D gene uncertain. Germline V gives CDR1 LGHNA, CDR2 YSLEER. V was pared by 0 bases and J by 0 bases, with 6 bases between. This CDR3 region has 14 residues.

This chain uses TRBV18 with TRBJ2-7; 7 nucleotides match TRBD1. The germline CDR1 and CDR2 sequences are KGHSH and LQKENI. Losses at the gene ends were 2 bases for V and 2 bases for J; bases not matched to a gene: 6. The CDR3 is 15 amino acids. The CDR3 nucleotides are TGTGCCAGCTCACCATCTAGGACAGGAGCCTACGAGCAGTACTTC. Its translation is CASSPSRTGAYEQYF.

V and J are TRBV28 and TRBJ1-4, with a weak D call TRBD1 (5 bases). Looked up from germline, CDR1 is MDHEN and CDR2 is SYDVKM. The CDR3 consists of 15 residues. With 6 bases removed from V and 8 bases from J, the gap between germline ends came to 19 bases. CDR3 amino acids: CASSTLWGLIEKLFF. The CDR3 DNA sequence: TGTGCCAGCAGCACGTTGTGGGGCTTAATAGAAAAACTGTTTTTT.

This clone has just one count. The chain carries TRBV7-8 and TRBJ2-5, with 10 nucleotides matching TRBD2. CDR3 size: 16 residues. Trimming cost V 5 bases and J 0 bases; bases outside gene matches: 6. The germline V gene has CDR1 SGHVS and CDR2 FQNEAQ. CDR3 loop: CASSPGLALYQETQYF. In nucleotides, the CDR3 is TGTGCCAGCAGCCCGGGACTAGCGCTTTACCAAGAGACCCAGTACTTC.

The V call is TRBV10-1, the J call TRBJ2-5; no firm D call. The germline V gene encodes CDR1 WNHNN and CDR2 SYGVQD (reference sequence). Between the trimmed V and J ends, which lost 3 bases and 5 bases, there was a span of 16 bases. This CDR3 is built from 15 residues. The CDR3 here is CASSESPIPSETQYF. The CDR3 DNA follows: TGCGCCAGCAGTGAATCGCCCATACCCTCGGAGACCCAGTACTTC.

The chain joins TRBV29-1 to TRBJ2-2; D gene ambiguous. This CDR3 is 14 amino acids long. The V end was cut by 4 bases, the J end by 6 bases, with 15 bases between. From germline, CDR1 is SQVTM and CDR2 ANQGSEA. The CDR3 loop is CSVGHIGLAGELFF. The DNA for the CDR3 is TGCAGCGTTGGACATATTGGTTTGGCCGGGGAGCTGTTTTTT.

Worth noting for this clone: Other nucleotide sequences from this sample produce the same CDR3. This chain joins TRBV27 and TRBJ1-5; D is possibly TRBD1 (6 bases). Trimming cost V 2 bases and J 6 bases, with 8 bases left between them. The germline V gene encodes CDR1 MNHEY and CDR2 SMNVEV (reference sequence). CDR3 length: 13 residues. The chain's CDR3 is CASSLLRGQPQHF. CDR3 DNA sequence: TGTGCCAGCAGTTTACTCAGGGGTCAGCCCCAGCATTTT.

In DNA form, the CDR3 reads TGCGCCAGCAGTGAGCAGGGGGACGCAGAAACCACCTACGAGCAGTACTTC. Its protein is CASSEQGDAETTYEQYF. The chain links TRBV10-1 to TRBJ2-7; 7 nucleotides match TRBD1. V lost 2 bases and J lost 2; bases outside the gene matches: 12. Germline V lookup: CDR1 WNHNN, CDR2 SYGVQD (reference sequence). The CDR3 is 17 amino acids.

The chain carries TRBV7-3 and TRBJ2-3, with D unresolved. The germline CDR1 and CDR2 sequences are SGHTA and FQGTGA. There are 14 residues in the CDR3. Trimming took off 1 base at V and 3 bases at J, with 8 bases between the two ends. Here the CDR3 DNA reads TGTGCCAGCAGCTTAAGCCCAAGGACAGATACGCAGTATTTT. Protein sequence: CASSLSPRTDTQYF. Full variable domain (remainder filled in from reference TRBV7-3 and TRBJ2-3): GAGVSQTPSNKVTEKGKYVELRCDPISGHTALYWYRQSLGQGPEFLIYFQGTGAADDSGLPNDRFFAVRPEGSVSTLKIQRTERGDSAVYLCASSLSPRTDTQYFGPGTRLTVL.